This is a list of T cell receptor beta chains from one sample in a study of CD8+CD57+ T cells in acquired aplastic anemia. Using its own MiXCR run on the reads, TCRdb lists one record per CDR3 protein. Of hundreds of thousands of distinct CDR3 sequences in the sample, around 32% were seen once. Specimen: sorted CD4+, CD8+, or CD8+CD57+ T cells (not recorded which) from PBMCs. The receptors shown here come from a human donor with aplastic anemia. Both conserved end residues are part of each CDR3. The D gene is left open where the match is weak. Not every row has a clone size; where given, it reads once, few, many or a size class.

V: TRBV6-5; D: -; size: -; J: TRBJ1-1; DNA: TGTGCCAGCATGTACTGGTTGAACACTGAAGCTTTCTTT; CDR3: CASMYWLNTEAFF
V: TRBV29-1; D: -; size: many; J: TRBJ1-3; DNA: TGCAGCGTTGCACAGACCTCTGGAAACACCATATATTTT; CDR3: CSVAQTSGNTIYF
V: TRBV6-5; D: TRBD1; size: -; J: TRBJ2-7; DNA: TGTGCCAGCAGTTACTGGACAGGGAGTAAAAACGAGCAGTACTTC; CDR3: CASSYWTGSKNEQYF
V: TRBV10-3; D: -; size: -; J: TRBJ1-2; DNA: TGTGCCATCAGTGGGACTTCAGGGACCGCTGACGGCTACACCTTC; CDR3: CAISGTSGTADGYTF
V: TRBV28; D: TRBD2; size: -; J: TRBJ2-7; DNA: TGTGCCAGCAGTTCGTTTCCGGGGACTAGCGGGGGCGAGCAGTACTTC; CDR3: CASSSFPGTSGGEQYF
V: TRBV5-6; D: -; size: -; J: TRBJ2-4; DNA: TGTGCCAGCAGCCCCCCCGGGGGCCCGGAAACTAGCATTCAGTACTTC; CDR3: CASSPPGGPETSIQYF
V: TRBV14; D: TRBD2; size: few; J: TRBJ2-2; DNA: TGTGCCAGCAGCCCGAGGACTAGCGGGGTCGGGGAGCTGTTTTTT; CDR3: CASSPRTSGVGELFF
V: TRBV5-1; D: -; size: few; J: TRBJ2-7; DNA: TGCGCCAGCAGCTTGGGTTTACTATCCGAGCAGTACTTC; CDR3: CASSLGLLSEQYF
V: TRBV5-6; D: -; size: few; J: TRBJ1-6; DNA: TGTGCCAGCAGCCCTAACCGGGGTGCCGGGTCGTCGTATTCACCCCTCCACTTT; CDR3: CASSPNRGAGSSYSPLHF
V: TRBV5-6; D: -; size: -; J: TRBJ1-6; DNA: TGTGCCAGCAGTTTAAACCGGGGACAAGGGGATAATTCACCCCTCCACTTT; CDR3: CASSLNRGQGDNSPLHF
V: TRBV6-1; D: TRBD1; size: many; J: TRBJ1-5; DNA: TGTGCCAGCAGTCGGGACAGGGGCTCTAATCAGCCCCAGCATTTT; CDR3: CASSRDRGSNQPQHF
V: TRBV19; D: -; size: once; J: TRBJ1-5; DNA: TGTGCCAGTACTACGGCCGATTTTGGACCCGGAGAGCCCCAGCATTTT; CDR3: CASTTADFGPGEPQHF
V: TRBV19; D: TRBD1; size: many; J: TRBJ1-2; DNA: TGTGCCAGTAGTACAATCGGACAGGGACATGGCTACACCTTC; CDR3: CASSTIGQGHGYTF
V: TRBV25-1; D: TRBD1; size: -; J: TRBJ1-6; DNA: TGTGCCAGCAGTGATTCGGGCAGGGGGAATTCACCCCTCCACTTT; CDR3: CASSDSGRGNSPLHF
V: TRBV2; D: -; size: -; J: TRBJ2-7; DNA: TGTGCCAGCTCCTGGGGGGCTCTTTTGGCCGAGCAGTACTTC; CDR3: CASSWGALLAEQYF
V: TRBV20-1; D: -; size: many; J: TRBJ2-7; DNA: TGCAGTGCTAGAGTAGCGCCTACCTACGAGCAGTACTTC; CDR3: CSARVAPTYEQYF
V: TRBV2; D: -; size: many; J: TRBJ1-2; DNA: TGTGCCAGCAGTGAAGACCAGGGACAAAACTATGGCTACACCTTC; CDR3: CASSEDQGQNYGYTF
V: TRBV10-1; D: -; size: many; J: TRBJ2-3; DNA: TGCGCCAGCAGTGCCCTACTCACAGATACGCAGTATTTT; CDR3: CASSALLTDTQYF
V: TRBV20-1; D: -; size: many; J: TRBJ2-5; DNA: TGCAGTGCTAGAGATACGGTCCGCCTGAAGACCCAGTACTTC; CDR3: CSARDTVRLKTQYF
V: TRBV7-2; D: TRBD1; size: many; J: TRBJ1-1; DNA: TGTGCCAGCAGCTTTAGGACAGGGATGAACACTGAAGCTTTCTTT; CDR3: CASSFRTGMNTEAFF
V: TRBV6-1; D: TRBD1; size: few; J: TRBJ2-7; DNA: TGTGCCAGCAGTGCCGGGCAGGGGGCTCTCGAGCAGTACTTC; CDR3: CASSAGQGALEQYF
V: TRBV7-2; D: TRBD1; size: -; J: TRBJ1-1; DNA: TGTGCCAGCAGCCCGAGGACAGGTACAAGCACTGAAGCTTTCTTT; CDR3: CASSPRTGTSTEAFF
V: TRBV10-1; D: -; size: many; J: TRBJ2-2; DNA: TGCGCCAGCAGTGAGTTGCGCAACGGGGAGCTGTTTTTT; CDR3: CASSELRNGELFF
V: TRBV11-2; D: -; size: few; J: TRBJ1-2; DNA: TGTGCCAGCAGCTTAACTTTTCGACAGAACTATGGCTACACCTTC; CDR3: CASSLTFRQNYGYTF
V: TRBV20-1; D: -; size: once; J: TRBJ1-3; DNA: TGCCGTGCTAGTAGGGGCATCTCGGTAGACACCATATATTTT; CDR3: CRASRGISVDTIYF